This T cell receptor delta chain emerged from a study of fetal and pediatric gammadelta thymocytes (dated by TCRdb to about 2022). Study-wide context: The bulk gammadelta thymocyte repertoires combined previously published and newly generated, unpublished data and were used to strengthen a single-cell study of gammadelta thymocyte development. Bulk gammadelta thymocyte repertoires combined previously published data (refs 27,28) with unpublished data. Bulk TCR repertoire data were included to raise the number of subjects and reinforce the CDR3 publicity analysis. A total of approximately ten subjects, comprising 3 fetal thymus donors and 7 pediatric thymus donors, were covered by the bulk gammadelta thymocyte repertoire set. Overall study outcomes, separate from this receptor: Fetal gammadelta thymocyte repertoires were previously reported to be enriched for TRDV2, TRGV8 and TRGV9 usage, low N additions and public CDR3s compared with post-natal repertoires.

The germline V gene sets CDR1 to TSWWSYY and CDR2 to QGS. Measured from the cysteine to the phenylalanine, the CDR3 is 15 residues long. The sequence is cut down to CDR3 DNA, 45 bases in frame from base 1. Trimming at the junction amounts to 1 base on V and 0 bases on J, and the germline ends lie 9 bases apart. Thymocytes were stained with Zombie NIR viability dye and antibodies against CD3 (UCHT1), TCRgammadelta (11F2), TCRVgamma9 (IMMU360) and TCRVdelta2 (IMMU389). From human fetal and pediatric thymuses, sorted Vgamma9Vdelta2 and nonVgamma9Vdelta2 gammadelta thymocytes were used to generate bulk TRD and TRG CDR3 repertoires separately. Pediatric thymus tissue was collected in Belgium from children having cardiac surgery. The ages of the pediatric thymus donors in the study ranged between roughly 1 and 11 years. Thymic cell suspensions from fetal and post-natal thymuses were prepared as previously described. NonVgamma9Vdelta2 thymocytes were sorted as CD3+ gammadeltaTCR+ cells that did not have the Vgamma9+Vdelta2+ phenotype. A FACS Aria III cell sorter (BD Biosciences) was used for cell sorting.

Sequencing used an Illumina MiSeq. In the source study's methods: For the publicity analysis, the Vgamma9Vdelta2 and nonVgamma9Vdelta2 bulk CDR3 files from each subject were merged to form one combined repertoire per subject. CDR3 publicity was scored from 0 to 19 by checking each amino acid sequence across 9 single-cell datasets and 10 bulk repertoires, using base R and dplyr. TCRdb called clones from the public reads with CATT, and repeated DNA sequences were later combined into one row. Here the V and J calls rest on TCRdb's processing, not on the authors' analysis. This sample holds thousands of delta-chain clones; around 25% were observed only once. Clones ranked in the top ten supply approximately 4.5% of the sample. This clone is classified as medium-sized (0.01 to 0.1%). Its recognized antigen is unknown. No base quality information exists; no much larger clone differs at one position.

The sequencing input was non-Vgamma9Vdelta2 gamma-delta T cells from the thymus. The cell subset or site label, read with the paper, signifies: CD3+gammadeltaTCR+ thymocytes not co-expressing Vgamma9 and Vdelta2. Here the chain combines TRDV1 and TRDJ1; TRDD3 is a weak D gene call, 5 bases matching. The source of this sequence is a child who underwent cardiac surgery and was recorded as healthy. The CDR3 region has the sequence CALGERSGDTDKLIF. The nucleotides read TGTGCTCTTGGGGAACGAAGTGGGGACACCGATAAACTCATCTTT.